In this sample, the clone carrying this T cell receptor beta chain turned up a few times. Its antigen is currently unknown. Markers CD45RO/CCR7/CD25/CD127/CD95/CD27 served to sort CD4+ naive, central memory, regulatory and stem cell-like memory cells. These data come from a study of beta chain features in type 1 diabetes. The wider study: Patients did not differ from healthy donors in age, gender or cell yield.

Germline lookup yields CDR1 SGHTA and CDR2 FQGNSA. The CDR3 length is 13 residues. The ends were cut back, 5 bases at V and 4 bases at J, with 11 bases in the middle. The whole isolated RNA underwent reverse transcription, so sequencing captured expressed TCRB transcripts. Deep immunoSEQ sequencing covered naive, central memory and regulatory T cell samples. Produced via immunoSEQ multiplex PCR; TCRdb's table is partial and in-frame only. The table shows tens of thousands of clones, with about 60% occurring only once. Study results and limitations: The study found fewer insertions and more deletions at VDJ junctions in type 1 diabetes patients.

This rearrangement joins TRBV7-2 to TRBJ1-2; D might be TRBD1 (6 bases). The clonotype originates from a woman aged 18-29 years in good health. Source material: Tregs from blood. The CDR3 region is CASSLGQSYGYTF. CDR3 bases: TGTGCCAGCAGCCTCGGACAGAGCTATGGCTACACCTTC.